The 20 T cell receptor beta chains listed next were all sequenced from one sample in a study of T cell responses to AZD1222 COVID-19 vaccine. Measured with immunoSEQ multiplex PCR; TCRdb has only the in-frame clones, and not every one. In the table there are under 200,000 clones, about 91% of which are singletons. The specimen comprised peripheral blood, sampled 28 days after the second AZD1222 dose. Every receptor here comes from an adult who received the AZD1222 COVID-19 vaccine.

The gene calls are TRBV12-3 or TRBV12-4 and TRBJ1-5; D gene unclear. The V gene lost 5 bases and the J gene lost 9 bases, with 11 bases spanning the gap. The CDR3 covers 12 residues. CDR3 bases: TGTGCCAGCAGTGACGACCCGGGGCCCCAGCATTTT. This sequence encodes CASSDDPGPQHF.

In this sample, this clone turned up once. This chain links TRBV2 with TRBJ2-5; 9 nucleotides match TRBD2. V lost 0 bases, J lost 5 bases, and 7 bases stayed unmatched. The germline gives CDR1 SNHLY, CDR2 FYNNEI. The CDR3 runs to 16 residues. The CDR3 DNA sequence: TGTGCCAGCAGTGAAGCGCTTGGACTAGCGATGGAGACCCAGTACTTC. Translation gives CASSEALGLAMETQYF.

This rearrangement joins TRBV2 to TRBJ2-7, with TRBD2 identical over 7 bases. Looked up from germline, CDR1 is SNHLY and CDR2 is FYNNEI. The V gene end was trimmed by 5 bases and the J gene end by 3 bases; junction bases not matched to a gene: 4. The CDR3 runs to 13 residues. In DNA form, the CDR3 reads TGTGCCAGCAGTTGGGGGGGAAGCTACGAGCAGTACTTC. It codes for CASSWGGSYEQYF.

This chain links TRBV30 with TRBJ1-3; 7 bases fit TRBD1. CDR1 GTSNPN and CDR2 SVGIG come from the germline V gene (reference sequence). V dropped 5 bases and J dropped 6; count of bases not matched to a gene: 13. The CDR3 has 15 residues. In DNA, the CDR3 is TGTGCCTGGGGAGCCCACTCCGGGACAGCAAACACCATATATTTT. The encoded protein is CAWGAHSGTANTIYF.

The CDR3 DNA is TGTGCCAGCAGCCAAAAAAGGTTCGGGAACACTGAAGCTTTCTTT. This sequence encodes CASSQKRFGNTEAFF. V is TRBV7-9 and J is TRBJ1-1; D ambiguous. V lost 5 bases, J lost 1 base, and 14 bases lay in between. Germline lookup yields CDR1 SEHNR and CDR2 FQNEAQ (reference sequence). This CDR3 has 15 amino acids.

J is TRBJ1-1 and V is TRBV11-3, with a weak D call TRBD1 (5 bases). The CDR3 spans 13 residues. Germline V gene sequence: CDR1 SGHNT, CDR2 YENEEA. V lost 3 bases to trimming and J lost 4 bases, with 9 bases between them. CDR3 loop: CASSLSRATEAFF. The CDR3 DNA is TGTGCCAGCAGCTTGAGCAGGGCCACTGAAGCTTTCTTT.

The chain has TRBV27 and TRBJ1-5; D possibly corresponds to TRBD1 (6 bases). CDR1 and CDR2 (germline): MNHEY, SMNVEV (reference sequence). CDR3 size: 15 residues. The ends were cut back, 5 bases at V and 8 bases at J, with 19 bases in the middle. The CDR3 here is CASSPGTGGLEPQHF. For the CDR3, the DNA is TGTGCCAGCAGTCCGGGCACCGGGGGCCTGGAGCCCCAGCATTTT.

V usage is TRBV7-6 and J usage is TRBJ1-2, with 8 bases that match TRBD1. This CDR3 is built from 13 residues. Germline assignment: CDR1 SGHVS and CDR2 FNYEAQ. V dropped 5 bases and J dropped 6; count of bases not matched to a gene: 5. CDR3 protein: CASSPDRGDGYTF. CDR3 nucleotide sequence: TGTGCCAGCAGCCCCGACAGGGGTGATGGCTACACCTTC.

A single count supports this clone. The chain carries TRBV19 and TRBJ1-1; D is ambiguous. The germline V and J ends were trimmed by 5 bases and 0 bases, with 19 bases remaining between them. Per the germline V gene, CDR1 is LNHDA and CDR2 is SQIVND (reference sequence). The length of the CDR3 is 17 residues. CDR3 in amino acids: CASSSYWGVQMNTEAFF. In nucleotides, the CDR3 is TGTGCCAGTAGTTCGTATTGGGGAGTCCAGATGAACACTGAAGCTTTCTTT.

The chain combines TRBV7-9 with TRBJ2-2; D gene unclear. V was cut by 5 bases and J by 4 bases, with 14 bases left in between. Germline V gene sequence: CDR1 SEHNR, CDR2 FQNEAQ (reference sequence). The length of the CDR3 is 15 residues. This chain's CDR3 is CASSPRYGLTGELFF. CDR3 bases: TGTGCCAGCAGCCCCCGGTACGGGCTCACCGGGGAGCTGTTTTTT.

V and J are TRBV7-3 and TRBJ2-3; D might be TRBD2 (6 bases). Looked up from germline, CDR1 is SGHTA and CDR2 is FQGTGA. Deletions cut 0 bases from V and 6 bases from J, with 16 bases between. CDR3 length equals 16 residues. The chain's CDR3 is CASSLTKGGVRDTQYF. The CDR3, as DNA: TGTGCCAGCAGCTTAACGAAGGGCGGGGTCCGGGATACGCAGTATTTT.

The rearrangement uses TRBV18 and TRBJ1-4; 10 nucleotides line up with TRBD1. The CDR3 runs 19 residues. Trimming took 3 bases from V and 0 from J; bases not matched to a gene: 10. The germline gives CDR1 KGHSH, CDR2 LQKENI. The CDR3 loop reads CASSPTSTGGSATNEKLFF. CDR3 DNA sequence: TGTGCCAGCTCACCGACCTCGACAGGGGGCAGTGCAACTAATGAAAAACTGTTTTTT.

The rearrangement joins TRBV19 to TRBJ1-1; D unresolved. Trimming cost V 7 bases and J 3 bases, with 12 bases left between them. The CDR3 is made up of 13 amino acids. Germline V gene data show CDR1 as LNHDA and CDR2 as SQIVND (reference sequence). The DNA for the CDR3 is TGTGCCAGTACGAACGACAAGGACACTGAAGCTTTCTTT. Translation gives CASTNDKDTEAFF.

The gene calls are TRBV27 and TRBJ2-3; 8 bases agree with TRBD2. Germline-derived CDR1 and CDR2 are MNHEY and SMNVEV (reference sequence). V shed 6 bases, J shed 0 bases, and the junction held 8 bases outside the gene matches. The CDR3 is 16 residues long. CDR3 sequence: CASSLAGPPSTDTQYF. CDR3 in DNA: TGTGCCAGCAGCTTAGCGGGACCCCCTAGCACAGATACGCAGTATTTT.

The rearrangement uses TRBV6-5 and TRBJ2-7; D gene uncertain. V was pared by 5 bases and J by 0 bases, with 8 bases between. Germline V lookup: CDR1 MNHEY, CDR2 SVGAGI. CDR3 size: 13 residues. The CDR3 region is CASSQSNSYEQYF. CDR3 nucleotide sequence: TGTGCCAGCAGTCAAAGCAACTCCTACGAGCAGTACTTC.

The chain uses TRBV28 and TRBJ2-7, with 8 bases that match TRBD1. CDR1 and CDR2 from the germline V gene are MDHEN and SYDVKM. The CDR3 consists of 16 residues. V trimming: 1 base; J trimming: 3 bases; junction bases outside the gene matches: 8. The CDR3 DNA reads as TGTGCCAGCAGTTTATCCCCCGACAGGGGCGACTACGAGCAGTACTTC. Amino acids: CASSLSPDRGDYEQYF.

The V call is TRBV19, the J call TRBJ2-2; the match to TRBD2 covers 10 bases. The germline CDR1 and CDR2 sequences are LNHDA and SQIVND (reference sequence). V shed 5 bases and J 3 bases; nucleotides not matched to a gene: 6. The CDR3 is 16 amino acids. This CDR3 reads CASSGLAGAYTGELFF. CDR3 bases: TGTGCCAGTAGTGGGCTAGCGGGGGCCTACACCGGGGAGCTGTTTTTT.

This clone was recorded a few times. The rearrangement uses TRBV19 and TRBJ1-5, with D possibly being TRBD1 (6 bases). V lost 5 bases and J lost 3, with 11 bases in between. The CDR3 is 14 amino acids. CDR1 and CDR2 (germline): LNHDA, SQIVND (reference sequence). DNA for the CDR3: TGTGCCAGTAGTCCTCAGGGGTACAATCAGCCCCAGCATTTT. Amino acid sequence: CASSPQGYNQPQHF. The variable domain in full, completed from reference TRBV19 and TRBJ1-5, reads DGGITQSPKYLFRKEGQNVTLSCEQNLNHDAMYWYRQDPGQGLRLIYYSQIVNDFQKGDIAEGYSVSREKKESFPLTVTSAQKNPTAFYLCASSPQGYNQPQHFGDGTRLSIL.

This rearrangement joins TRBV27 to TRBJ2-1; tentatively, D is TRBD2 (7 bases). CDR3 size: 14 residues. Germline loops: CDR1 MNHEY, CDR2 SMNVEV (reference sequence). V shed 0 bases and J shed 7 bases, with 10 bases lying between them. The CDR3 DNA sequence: TGTGCCAGCAGTTTATCAGGGGGAGGGAATGAGCAGTTCTTC. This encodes CASSLSGGGNEQFF.

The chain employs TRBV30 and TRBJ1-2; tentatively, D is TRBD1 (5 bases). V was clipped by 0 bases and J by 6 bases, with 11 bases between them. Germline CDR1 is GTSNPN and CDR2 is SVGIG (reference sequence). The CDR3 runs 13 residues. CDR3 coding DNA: TGTGCCTGGAGTGTACGGCAGGGTAATGGCTACACCTTC. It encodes CAWSVRQGNGYTF. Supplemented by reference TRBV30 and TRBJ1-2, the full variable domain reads SQTIHQWPATLVQPVGSPLSLECTVEGTSNPNLYWYRQAAGRGLQLLFYSVGIGQISSEVPQNLSASRPQDRQFILSSKKLLLSDSGFYLCAWSVRQGNGYTFGSGTRLTVV.